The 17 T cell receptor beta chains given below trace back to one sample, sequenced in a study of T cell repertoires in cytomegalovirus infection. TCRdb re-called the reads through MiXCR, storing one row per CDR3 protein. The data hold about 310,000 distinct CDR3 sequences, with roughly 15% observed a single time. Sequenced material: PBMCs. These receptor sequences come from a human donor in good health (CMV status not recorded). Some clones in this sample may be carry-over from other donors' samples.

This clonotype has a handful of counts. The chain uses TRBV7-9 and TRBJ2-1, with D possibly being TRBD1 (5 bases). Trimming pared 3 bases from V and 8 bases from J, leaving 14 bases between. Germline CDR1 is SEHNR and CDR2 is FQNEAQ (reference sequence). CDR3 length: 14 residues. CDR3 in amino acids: CASSFQGKLYEQFF. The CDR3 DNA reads TGTGCCAGCAGCTTCCAGGGTAAACTCTATGAGCAGTTCTTC.

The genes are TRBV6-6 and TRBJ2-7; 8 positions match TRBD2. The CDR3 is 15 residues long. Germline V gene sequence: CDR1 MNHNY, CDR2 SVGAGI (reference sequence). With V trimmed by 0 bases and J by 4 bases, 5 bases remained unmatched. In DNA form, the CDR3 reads TGTGCCAGCAGTTACTCGGGCGGGGGGCTGTACGAGCAGTACTTC. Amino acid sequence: CASSYSGGGLYEQYF.

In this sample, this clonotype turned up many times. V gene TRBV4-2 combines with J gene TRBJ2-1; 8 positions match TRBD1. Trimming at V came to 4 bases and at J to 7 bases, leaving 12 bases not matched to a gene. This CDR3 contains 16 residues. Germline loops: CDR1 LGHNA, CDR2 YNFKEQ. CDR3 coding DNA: TGTGCCAGCAGCCCGGGACAGGTCCTACCGGGGAATGAGCAGTTCTTC. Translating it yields CASSPGQVLPGNEQFF.

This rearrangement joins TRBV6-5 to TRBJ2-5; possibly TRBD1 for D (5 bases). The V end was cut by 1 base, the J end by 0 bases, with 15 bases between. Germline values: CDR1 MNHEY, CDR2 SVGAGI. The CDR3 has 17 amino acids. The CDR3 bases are TGTGCCAGCAGTTACTTGCCACCGTGGGGCCACCAAGAGACCCAGTACTTC. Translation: CASSYLPPWGHQETQYF.

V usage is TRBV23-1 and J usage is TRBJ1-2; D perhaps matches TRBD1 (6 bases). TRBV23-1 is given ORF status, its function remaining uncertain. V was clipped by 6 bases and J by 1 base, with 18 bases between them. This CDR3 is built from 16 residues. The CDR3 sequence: CASSPRRTDNNYGYTF. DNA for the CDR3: TGCGCCAGCAGCCCTAGGAGGACAGACAATAACTATGGCTACACCTTC.

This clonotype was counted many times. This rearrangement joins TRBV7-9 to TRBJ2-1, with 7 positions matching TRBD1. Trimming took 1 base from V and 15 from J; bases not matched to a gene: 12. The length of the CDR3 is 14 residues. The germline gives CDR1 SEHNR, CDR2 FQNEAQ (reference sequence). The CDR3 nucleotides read TGTGCCAGCAGCTTAGTTCCTGGGACAGAACCTTGGTTCTTC. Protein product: CASSLVPGTEPWFF.

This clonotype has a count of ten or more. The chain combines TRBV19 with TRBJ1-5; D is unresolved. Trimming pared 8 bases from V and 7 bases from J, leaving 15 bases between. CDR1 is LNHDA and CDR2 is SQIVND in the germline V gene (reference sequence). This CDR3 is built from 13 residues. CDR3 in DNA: TGTGCCAGTTCCAATCGGGAAATCCAGCCCCAGCATTTT. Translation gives CASSNREIQPQHF.

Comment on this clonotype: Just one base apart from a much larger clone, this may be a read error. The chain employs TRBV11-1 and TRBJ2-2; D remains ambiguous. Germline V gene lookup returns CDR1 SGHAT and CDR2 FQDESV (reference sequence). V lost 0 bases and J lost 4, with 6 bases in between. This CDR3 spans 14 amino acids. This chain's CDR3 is CASSLAGFTGELFF. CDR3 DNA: TGTGCCAGCAGCTTAGCGGGGTTCACCGGGGAGCTGTTTTTT.

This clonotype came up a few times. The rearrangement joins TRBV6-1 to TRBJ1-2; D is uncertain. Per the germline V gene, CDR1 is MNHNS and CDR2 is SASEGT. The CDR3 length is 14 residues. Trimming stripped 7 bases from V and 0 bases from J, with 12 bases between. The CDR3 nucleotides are TGTGCCAGCACGGCCGGAGATACTAACTATGGCTACACCTTC. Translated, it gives CASTAGDTNYGYTF.

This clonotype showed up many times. DNA of the CDR3: TGTGCCAGCAGCTGGAACCCATCTCCCGACGAGCAGTACTTC. Its translation: CASSWNPSPDEQYF. J is TRBJ2-7 and V is TRBV7-6; D is undetermined. The V end was cut by 4 bases, the J end by 5 bases, with 15 bases between. This CDR3 comprises 14 residues. CDR1 is SGHVS and CDR2 is FNYEAQ in the germline V gene.

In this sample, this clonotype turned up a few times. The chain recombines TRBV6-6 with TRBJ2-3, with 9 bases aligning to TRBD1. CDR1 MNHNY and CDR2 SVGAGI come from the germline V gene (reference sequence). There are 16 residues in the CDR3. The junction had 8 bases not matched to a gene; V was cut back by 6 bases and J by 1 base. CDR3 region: CASRYHRDRGTDTQYF. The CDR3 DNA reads TGTGCCAGCAGATATCACCGGGACAGGGGCACAGATACGCAGTATTTT.

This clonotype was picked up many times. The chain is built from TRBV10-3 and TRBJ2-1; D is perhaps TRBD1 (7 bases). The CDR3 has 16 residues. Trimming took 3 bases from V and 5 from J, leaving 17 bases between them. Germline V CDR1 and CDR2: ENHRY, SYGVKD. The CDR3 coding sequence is TGTGCCATCAGTGATAGTGTGGAGGGGGCGGACAATGAGCAGTTCTTC. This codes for CAISDSVEGADNEQFF.

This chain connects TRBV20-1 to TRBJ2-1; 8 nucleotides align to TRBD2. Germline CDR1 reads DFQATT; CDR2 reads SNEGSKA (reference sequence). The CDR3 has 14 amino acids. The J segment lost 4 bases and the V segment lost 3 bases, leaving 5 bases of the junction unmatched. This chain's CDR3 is CSARFRGGYNEQFF. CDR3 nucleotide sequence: TGCAGTGCTAGGTTCCGGGGGGGATACAATGAGCAGTTCTTC.

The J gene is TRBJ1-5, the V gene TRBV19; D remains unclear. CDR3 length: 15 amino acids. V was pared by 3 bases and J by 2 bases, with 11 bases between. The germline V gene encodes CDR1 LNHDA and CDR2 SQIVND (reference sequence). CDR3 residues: CASSMGQIGNQPQHF. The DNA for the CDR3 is TGTGCCAGTAGTATGGGCCAAATAGGCAATCAGCCCCAGCATTTT.

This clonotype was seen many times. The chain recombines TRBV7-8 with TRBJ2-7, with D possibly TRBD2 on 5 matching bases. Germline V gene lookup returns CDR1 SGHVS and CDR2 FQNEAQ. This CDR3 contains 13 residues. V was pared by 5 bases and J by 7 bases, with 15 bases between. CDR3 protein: CASSRLSGVEQYF. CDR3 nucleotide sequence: TGTGCCAGCAGCCGTCTAAGCGGTGTGGAGCAGTACTTC.

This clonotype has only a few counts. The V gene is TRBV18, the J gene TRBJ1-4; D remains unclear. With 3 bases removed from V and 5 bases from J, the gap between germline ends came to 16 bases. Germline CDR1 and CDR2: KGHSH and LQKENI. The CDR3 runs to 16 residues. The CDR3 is CASSPFRIKENEKLFF. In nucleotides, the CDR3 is TGTGCCAGCTCACCTTTCCGGATAAAGGAGAATGAAAAACTGTTTTTT.

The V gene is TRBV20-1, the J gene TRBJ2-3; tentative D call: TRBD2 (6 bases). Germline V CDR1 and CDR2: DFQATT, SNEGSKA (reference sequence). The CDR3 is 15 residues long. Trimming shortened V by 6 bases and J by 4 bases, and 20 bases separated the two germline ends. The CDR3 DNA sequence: TGCAGTGCCCACCGACCCGGAGGGAGCGCAGATACGCAGTATTTT. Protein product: CSAHRPGGSADTQYF.